This TCR beta chain appears in the sequencing data of a study of blood T cell repertoires in COVID-19. Study processing details: Estimated nucleated cell counts came from reference gene primer amplification. TCRdb's table, derived via immunoSEQ multiplex PCR, lists solely in-frame clones and lacks some. V, J and clone size derive from that table, while D and trimming were established from the DNA sequence. The sample shows over 85,000 clones, less than 85% of them seen only once. The CDR3 sequence is 13 residues long. The V end was cut by 3 bases, the J end by 4 bases, with 8 bases between. Material for sequencing was peripheral blood. V is TRBV12-3 or TRBV12-4 and J is TRBJ2-3, with D maybe TRBD1 (5 bases). The receptor was isolated from a woman of 80 years or more with acute or convalescent COVID-19. The CDR3 DNA reads as TGTGCCAGCAGTTTTGGCAGGGCAGATACGCAGTATTTT. It translates to CASSFGRADTQYF.